This T cell receptor beta chain was sequenced in a study of T cell responses to AZD1222 COVID-19 vaccine. Clones were sequenced by immunoSEQ multiplex PCR, and TCRdb holds only the in-frame ones, with some missing. The sample lists over 150,000 clones; approximately 95% were seen once. The germline V gene has CDR1 MGHRA and CDR2 YSYEKL. The germline V and J ends were trimmed by 1 base and 0 bases, with 18 bases remaining between them. This CDR3 has 18 residues. Concerning this clone: Its antigen is unknown.

General study points: Females outnumbered males among donors, who were mostly white British; clonal diversity was possibly underestimated. In all cases, repertoires were sampled only after the peak T cell response.

The source was peripheral blood, collected 28 days after the second dose of the MenACWY control vaccine. This clonotype originated in an adult who received the MenACWY meningococcal vaccine as a control. The chain is built from TRBV4-1 and TRBJ1-2, with D tentatively TRBD1 (6 bases). In DNA, the CDR3 is TGCGCCAGCAGCCAAGCTTTTTGGGCAGGGGAGGCTAACTATGGCTACACCTTC. This translates into CASSQAFWAGEANYGYTF.